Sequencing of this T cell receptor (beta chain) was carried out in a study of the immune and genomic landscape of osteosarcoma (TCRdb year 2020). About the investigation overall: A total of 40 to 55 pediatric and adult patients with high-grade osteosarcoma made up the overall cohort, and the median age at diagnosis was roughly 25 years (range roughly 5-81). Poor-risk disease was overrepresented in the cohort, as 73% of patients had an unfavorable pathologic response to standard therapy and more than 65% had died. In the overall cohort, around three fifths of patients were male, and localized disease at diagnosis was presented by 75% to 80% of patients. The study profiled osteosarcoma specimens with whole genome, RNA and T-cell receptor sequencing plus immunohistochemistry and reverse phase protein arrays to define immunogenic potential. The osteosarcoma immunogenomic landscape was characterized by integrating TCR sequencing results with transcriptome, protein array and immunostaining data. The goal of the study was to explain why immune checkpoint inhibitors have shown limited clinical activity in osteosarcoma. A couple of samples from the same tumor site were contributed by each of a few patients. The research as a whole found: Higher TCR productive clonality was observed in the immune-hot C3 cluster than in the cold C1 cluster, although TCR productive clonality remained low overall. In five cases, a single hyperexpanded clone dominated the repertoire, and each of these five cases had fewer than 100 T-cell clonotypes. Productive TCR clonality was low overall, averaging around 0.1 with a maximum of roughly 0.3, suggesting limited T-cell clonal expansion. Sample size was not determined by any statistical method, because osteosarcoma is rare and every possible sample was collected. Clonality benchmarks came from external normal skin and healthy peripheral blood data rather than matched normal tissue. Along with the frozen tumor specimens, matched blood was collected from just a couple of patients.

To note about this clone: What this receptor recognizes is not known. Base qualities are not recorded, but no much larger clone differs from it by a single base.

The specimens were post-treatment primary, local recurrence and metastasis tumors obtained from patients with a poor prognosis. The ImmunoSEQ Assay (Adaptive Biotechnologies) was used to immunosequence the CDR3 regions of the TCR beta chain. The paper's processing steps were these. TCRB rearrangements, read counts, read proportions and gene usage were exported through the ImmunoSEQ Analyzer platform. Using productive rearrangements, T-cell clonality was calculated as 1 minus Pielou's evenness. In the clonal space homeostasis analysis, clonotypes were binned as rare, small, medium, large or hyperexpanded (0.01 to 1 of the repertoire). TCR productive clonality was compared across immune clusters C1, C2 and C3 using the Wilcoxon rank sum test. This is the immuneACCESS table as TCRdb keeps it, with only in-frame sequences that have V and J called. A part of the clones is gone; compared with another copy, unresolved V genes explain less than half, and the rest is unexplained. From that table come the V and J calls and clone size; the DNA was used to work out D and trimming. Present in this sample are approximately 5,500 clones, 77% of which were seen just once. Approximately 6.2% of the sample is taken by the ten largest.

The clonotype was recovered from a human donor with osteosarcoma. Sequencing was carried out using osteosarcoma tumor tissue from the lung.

The CDR3 region: CASSLGSYADTGELFF. The DNA sequence is TGTGCCAGCAGCTTAGGATCTTATGCGGACACCGGGGAGCTGTTTTTT. Here the chain combines TRBV11-1 and TRBJ2-2, with the D gene uncertain. V loses 1 base, J loses 3 bases, and the germline ends lie 12 bases apart. Measured from the cysteine to the phenylalanine, the CDR3 is 16 residues long. Only the CDR3 portion is preserved as DNA: 48 bases, with reading frame beginning at the first base. From the germline V gene (reference sequence), CDR1 is SGHAT and CDR2 is FQDESV. The variable domain in full, with residues beyond the CDR3 obtained from the reference TRBV11-1 and TRBJ2-2 genes, is EAEVAQSPRYKITEKSQAVAFWCDPISGHATLYWYRQILGQGPELLVQFQDESVVDDSQLPKDRFSAERLKGVDSTLKIQPAELGDSAMYLCASSLGSYADTGELFFGEGSRLTVL.